One and the same sample provided the 25 T cell receptor beta chains below, sequenced in a study of blood T cell repertoires in COVID-19. Only in-frame clones appear in the TCRdb table, and some are missing; sequencing was by immunoSEQ multiplex PCR. The sample contains 19,000 or so clones, around 89% of which appear only once. Material for sequencing was peripheral blood. Source of these receptors: a man aged 65 to 85 with active COVID-19.

The rearrangement joins TRBV7-6 to TRBJ2-3; 8 positions match TRBD1. This CDR3 contains 15 residues. From germline, CDR1 is SGHVS and CDR2 FNYEAQ. V shed 5 bases, J shed 3 bases, and the junction held 7 bases outside the gene matches. As DNA, the CDR3 is TGTGCCAGCAGCATGACAGGGGTCCTAACAGATACGCAGTATTTT. Its translation is CASSMTGVLTDTQYF.

J is TRBJ2-1 and V is TRBV18; 9 bases are a match to TRBD2. Losses at the gene ends were 4 bases for V and 7 bases for J; bases not matched to a gene: 11. The germline V gene has CDR1 KGHSH and CDR2 LQKENI. The CDR3 sequence is 16 residues long. The CDR3: CASSLTSGTSLNEQFF. As DNA, the CDR3 is TGTGCCAGCTCACTAACATCCGGGACTAGCCTTAATGAGCAGTTCTTC.

This chain connects TRBV29-1 to TRBJ2-1; possibly TRBD2 for D (6 bases). The ends were cut back, 4 bases at V and 7 bases at J, with 17 bases in the middle. The CDR3 loop spans 14 amino acids. In germline, CDR1 is SQVTM, CDR2 ANQGSEA. CDR3 loop: CSVVLGSANNEQFF. The CDR3 DNA follows: TGCAGCGTTGTTCTCGGGAGTGCCAATAATGAGCAGTTCTTC.

V usage is TRBV18 and J usage is TRBJ1-5; tentative D call: TRBD1 (6 bases). Germline V gene sequence: CDR1 KGHSH, CDR2 LQKENI. Trimming took off 5 bases at V and 1 base at J, with 12 bases between the two ends. This CDR3 comprises 15 residues. CDR3 region: CASSNSTGSNQPQHF. The CDR3 DNA follows: TGTGCCAGCTCAAACTCGACAGGCAGCAATCAGCCCCAGCATTTT. Combining the CDR3 with reference TRBV18 and TRBJ1-5 gives the whole variable domain NAGVMQNPRHLVRRRGQEARLRCSPMKGHSHVYWYRQLPEEGLKFMVYLQKENIIDESGMPKERFSAEFPKEGPSILRIQQVVRGDSAAYFCASSNSTGSNQPQHFGDGTRLSIL.

This chain joins TRBV4-2 and TRBJ2-3, with 7 bases identical to TRBD1. Germline-derived CDR1 and CDR2 are LGHNA and YNFKEQ. The CDR3 loop spans 13 amino acids. The V and J ends lost 4 bases and 6 bases, in that order; junction bases with no gene match: 4. The CDR3, as DNA: TGTGCCAGCAGCCTCGGGACAGTCGATACGCAGTATTTT. Its translation: CASSLGTVDTQYF.

Here the CDR3 DNA reads TGTGCCAGCAGTGATCTAGCGGGAGGAGGAGATACGCAGTATTTT. Translated: CASSDLAGGGDTQYF. The V gene is TRBV7-2, the J gene TRBJ2-3, with 11 nucleotides matching TRBD2. This CDR3 region has 15 residues. Germline trimming cut 6 bases from V and 5 bases from J; bases unmatched to any gene: 7. Germline CDR1 reads SGHTA; CDR2 reads FQGNSA. Combining the CDR3 with reference TRBV7-2 and TRBJ2-3 gives the whole variable domain GAGVSQSPSNKVTEKGKDVELRCDPISGHTALYWYRQSLGQGLEFLIYFQGNSAPDKSGLPSDRFSAERTGGSVSTLTIQRTQQEDSAVYLCASSDLAGGGDTQYFGPGTRLTVL.

This clone is classed as medium-sized. The gene calls are TRBV21-1 and TRBJ1-5; the table's D call, TRBD1, was not checked against the DNA. TRBV21-1 is annotated as a pseudogene. The CDR3 loop spans 20 amino acids. In DNA form, the CDR3 reads TGTGCCAGCAGCAAATCAGTTCCGCGTTTCCTTTGGACAGGGGTGATAACCCAGCATTTT. Translating gives CASSKSVPRFLWTGVITQHF.

The table lists this clone with a count of one. This chain joins TRBV7-9 and TRBJ2-3, with 7 bases fitting TRBD2. V was clipped by 4 bases and J by 3 bases; unmatched bases: 10. CDR1 SEHNR and CDR2 FQNEAQ come from the germline V gene (reference sequence). The CDR3 sequence is 16 residues long. CDR3 in DNA: TGTGCCAGCAGCTCGCGTCTCGGGGGGTTAACAGATACGCAGTATTTT. Its protein product is CASSSRLGGLTDTQYF.

The chain couples TRBV6-1 to TRBJ1-1; D remains ambiguous. Trimming took off 2 bases at V and 1 base at J, with 8 bases between the two ends. Germline CDR1 reads MNHNS; CDR2 reads SASEGT. The CDR3 sequence is 14 residues long. CDR3 in amino acids: CASSELRGNTEAFF. The CDR3 bases are TGTGCCAGCAGTGAACTTCGGGGGAACACTGAAGCTTTCTTT.

The rearrangement joins TRBV7-8 to TRBJ1-6; D possibly corresponds to TRBD1 (6 bases). CDR1 and CDR2 from the germline V gene are SGHVS and FQNEAQ. V lost 6 bases and J 8 bases, leaving 14 bases between the germline ends. The CDR3 is 14 amino acids. DNA of the CDR3: TGTGCCAGCAGTTGGACAGCCAGGGATTCACCCCTCCACTTT. Translated: CASSWTARDSPLHF.

The chain links TRBV7-2 to TRBJ2-7; D is unclear. V lost 3 bases to trimming and J lost 2 bases, with 11 bases between them. Germline V gene sequence: CDR1 SGHTA, CDR2 FQGNSA. The CDR3 consists of 14 residues. The CDR3 protein is CASSFGLGPYEQYF. CDR3 bases: TGTGCCAGCAGCTTTGGCTTGGGCCCCTACGAGCAGTACTTC.

The chain joins TRBV19 to TRBJ1-6, with 8 bases that match TRBD1. The CDR3 runs 15 residues. V lost 5 bases, J lost 8 bases, and 8 bases stayed unmatched. Per the germline V gene, CDR1 is LNHDA and CDR2 is SQIVND (reference sequence). CDR3 residues: CASSLTGTGYSPLHF. The CDR3 region has the DNA TGTGCCAGTAGTCTAACCGGGACAGGCTATTCACCCCTCCACTTT. Supplemented by reference TRBV19 and TRBJ1-6, the full variable domain reads DGGITQSPKYLFRKEGQNVTLSCEQNLNHDAMYWYRQDPGQGLRLIYYSQIVNDFQKGDIAEGYSVSREKKESFPLTVTSAQKNPTAFYLCASSLTGTGYSPLHFGNGTRLTVT.

The chain joins TRBV10-3 to TRBJ2-7, with 7 bases matching TRBD1. Losses at the gene ends were 6 bases for V and 1 base for J; bases not matched to a gene: 6. The CDR3 has 14 amino acids. The germline gives CDR1 ENHRY, CDR2 SYGVKD. The DNA of the CDR3 is TGTGCCATCAGCCACGGACAGGCATCCTACGAGCAGTACTTC. Its protein is CAISHGQASYEQYF.

This clone has only one observation. Mismatch with germline at one junction end may stem from a read error. The chain combines TRBV7-7 with TRBJ1-2; D is ambiguous. The CDR3 has 16 residues. Germline assignment: CDR1 SSHAT and CDR2 FNYEAQ (reference sequence). The CDR3 region has the DNA TGTGCTAGCAGCTCAATAGCCCGTACAGACTATGGCGACTACACCTTC. Translating gives CASSSIARTDYGDYTF.

This clone was seen more than once but under ten times. The chain couples TRBV6-5 to TRBJ1-5; the D gene is possibly TRBD1 (6 bases). V lost 8 bases to trimming and J lost 5 bases, with 19 bases between them. The germline gives CDR1 MNHEY, CDR2 SVGAGI. This CDR3 contains 15 residues. The CDR3 is CASSEAGAFDQPQHF. CDR3 DNA sequence: TGTGCCAGCTCAGAAGCAGGGGCCTTCGATCAGCCCCAGCATTTT.

J is TRBJ2-7 and V is TRBV6-5, with TRBD2 matching over 11 bases. The CDR3 contains 15 residues. Trimming removed 0 bases from V and 4 bases from J; junction bases left unmatched: 2. The V gene's germline CDR1 is MNHEY and CDR2 SVGAGI. The CDR3 sequence is CASSYSGLAAYEQYF. CDR3 bases: TGTGCCAGCAGTTACTCGGGACTAGCGGCTTACGAGCAGTACTTC.

This clone is a singleton in its sample. The rearrangement joins TRBV5-4 to TRBJ1-1; D not resolved. The CDR3 consists of 14 residues. The ends were cut back, 4 bases at V and 2 bases at J, with 12 bases in the middle. The germline V gene encodes CDR1 SGHNT and CDR2 YYREEE (reference sequence). The CDR3 sequence is CASSPPDSNTEAFF. The CDR3, as DNA: TGTGCCAGCAGCCCCCCAGATTCTAACACTGAAGCTTTCTTT.

The chain has TRBV6-5 and TRBJ1-6, with 7 bases that match TRBD1. Germline V lookup: CDR1 MNHEY, CDR2 SVGAGI. The CDR3 length is 16 residues. Losses at the gene ends were 4 bases for V and 7 bases for J; bases not matched to a gene: 10. Here the CDR3 reads CASSSVGGQGNSPLHF. The DNA of the CDR3 is TGTGCCAGCAGTTCTGTAGGGGGCCAGGGGAATTCACCCCTCCACTTT.

J is TRBJ2-7 and V is TRBV5-6; tentatively, D is TRBD2 (6 bases). V lost 0 bases, J lost 4 bases, and 11 bases lay in between. The CDR3 has 14 residues. Germline V gene data show CDR1 as SGHDT and CDR2 as YYEEEE. This CDR3 reads CASSLVGGWYEQYF. The CDR3 bases are TGTGCCAGCAGCTTGGTAGGAGGGTGGTACGAGCAGTACTTC.

This clone has a single count. This sequence joins TRBV2 and TRBJ2-7; no definite D call. Germline CDR1 is SNHLY and CDR2 is FYNNEI. The V end was cut by 6 bases, the J end by 2 bases, with 20 bases between. This CDR3 region has 16 residues. The CDR3 here is CASSRLTAQNPYEQYF. The CDR3 bases are TGTGCCAGCAGCCGGTTAACAGCACAAAACCCCTACGAGCAGTACTTC.

In its sample, this clone was seen a few times. This chain joins TRBV19 and TRBJ2-5, with 8 bases that match TRBD1. There are 15 residues in the CDR3. V lost 5 bases and J lost 1; bases outside the gene matches: 6. Per the germline V gene, CDR1 is LNHDA and CDR2 is SQIVND (reference sequence). DNA for the CDR3: TGTGCCAGTAGTGTTTCGGACAGGGCCCAAGAGACCCAGTACTTC. Translated, it gives CASSVSDRAQETQYF.

This chain links TRBV5-1 with TRBJ2-3, with TRBD2 identical over 10 bases. Germline V gene data show CDR1 as SGHRS and CDR2 as YFSETQ. Unmatched junction bases numbered 4, after V lost 0 bases and J lost 6 bases. The CDR3 consists of 15 residues. CDR3 region: CASSLVAGGRDTQYF. CDR3 nucleotide sequence: TGCGCCAGCAGCTTGGTAGCGGGAGGTAGGGATACGCAGTATTTT.

The chain carries TRBV4-1 and TRBJ2-2, with a tentative D call TRBD2 (6 bases). Germline V gene data show CDR1 as MGHRA and CDR2 as YSYEKL. The CDR3 is 15 residues long. V lost 4 bases and J lost 6, with 15 bases in between. The CDR3 DNA reads TGCGCCAGCAGCCCGCCCGGGGGTAGGTCCGGGGAGCTGTTTTTT. It encodes CASSPPGGRSGELFF.

A single count supports this clone. This chain connects TRBV27 to TRBJ1-5; TRBD1 matches 7 bases. Unmatched junction bases numbered 7, after V lost 2 bases and J lost 3 bases. This CDR3 has 16 amino acids. The germline CDR1 and CDR2 sequences are MNHEY and SMNVEV (reference sequence). The CDR3: CASSLGGGEINQPQHF. The CDR3 DNA reads as TGTGCCAGCAGTTTAGGAGGGGGCGAGATCAATCAGCCCCAGCATTTT.

The V call is TRBV6-5, the J call TRBJ2-7, with 8 bases aligning to TRBD2. The CDR3 runs to 14 residues. Germline CDR1 MNHEY, CDR2 SVGAGI. The V segment lost 8 bases and the J segment 4 bases; nucleotides outside the gene matches: 10. CDR3 nucleotides: TGTGCCAGCGGGTTTGGAGCGGGAGTGTACGAGCAGTACTTC. This encodes CASGFGAGVYEQYF.